This T cell receptor beta chain is drawn from a study of radiotherapy plus CTLA-4 blockade in lung cancer. Study-wide background: Objective responses were seen in around 18% of patients, disease control in roughly 30%. Overall study results and limits: Radiotherapy plus ipilimumab was followed by expansion in blood of tumor-derived TCR clones.

This table comes from immunoSEQ multiplex PCR, and its TCRdb copy is limited to in-frame clones, with some not included. The data hold roughly 80,000 clones, with about 78% observed a single time. This clone was recorded only once. Its antigen is unidentified. Trimming at V came to 6 bases and at J to 12 bases, leaving 11 bases not matched to a gene. The CDR3 extends over 14 amino acids. From germline, CDR1 is MNHEY and CDR2 SVGAGI. This receptor was taken from a human donor with non-small cell lung cancer who had a partial response to radiotherapy plus ipilimumab. Some clones in this sample may be carry-over from other donors' samples. The chain has TRBV6-5 and TRBJ1-1; 12 positions agree with TRBD1. Sequencing was performed on peripheral blood, taken from a patient treated with radiotherapy plus ipilimumab. CDR3 sequence: CASRRPGTGGITFF. The CDR3 DNA reads as TGTGCCAGCAGGAGACCCGGGACAGGGGGCATAACTTTCTTT.